The 26 T cell receptor beta chains reported below all come from one sample, sequenced in a study of naive and memory T cell subsets. Treatment meaning: skin biopsy from PPD injection site in Mantoux-positive individual. TCR cDNA received a 3' ligated oligonucleotide that carried a UMI. The SP2 primer and nested alpha and beta constant region primers amplified ligated cDNA in four rounds. TCRdb analysed the UMI-ligation and nested PCR reads with MiXCR anew, one entry per CDR3 protein. The table shows about 37,000 distinct CDR3 sequences, with 8% to 13% occurring only once. The sample was skin, taken from a tuberculin skin test site. These receptors were obtained from an adult in good health.

The table lists this clonotype with a few counts. The genes are TRBV6-2 or TRBV6-3 and TRBJ2-7; 7 bases are a match to TRBD1. The CDR3 is 14 residues long. Germline-derived CDR1 and CDR2 are MNHEY and SVGEGT. The V gene end was trimmed by 6 bases and the J gene end by 2 bases; junction bases not matched to a gene: 7. The CDR3, as DNA: TGTGCCAGCAGGACCGGGGACAGCGCCTACGAGCAGTACTTC. Its protein is CASRTGDSAYEQYF.

This clonotype showed up just a few times. A single base separates this from a much larger clone, so it may be a read error. The rearrangement links TRBV4-1 to TRBJ2-6, with 10 bases that match TRBD1. V shed 4 bases, J shed 2 bases, and the junction held 11 bases outside the gene matches. Germline CDR1 is MGHRA and CDR2 is YSYEKL. This CDR3 comprises 19 residues. The CDR3 DNA sequence: TGCGCCAGCAGCCGGGATCCGGGACAGGGGATTCCTGGGGCCAACGTCCTGACTTTC. This gives the protein CASSRDPGQGIPGANVLTF.

This clonotype has a count of ten or more. The V call is TRBV6-5, the J call TRBJ2-3; no definite D call. V was cut by 6 bases and J by 4 bases, with 11 bases left in between. Germline CDR1 reads MNHEY; CDR2 reads SVGAGI. The CDR3 consists of 13 residues. The CDR3 sequence is CASRASFPDTQYF. The CDR3, as DNA: TGTGCCAGCAGGGCCTCGTTTCCAGATACGCAGTATTTT.

This clonotype has a count of ten or more. The chain employs TRBV4-2 and TRBJ2-1; 8 bases line up with TRBD2. Per germline, CDR1 LGHNA and CDR2 YNFKEQ. With V trimmed by 4 bases and J by 9 bases, 8 bases remained unmatched. CDR3 length: 14 amino acids. CDR3 coding DNA: TGTGCCAGCAGCCTACCGGGACTAGAAAGTGAGCAGTTCTTC. Translation: CASSLPGLESEQFF.

The rearrangement uses TRBV2 and TRBJ2-1, with 10 nucleotides matching TRBD2. Germline trimming cut 5 bases from V and 8 bases from J; bases unmatched to any gene: 9. The CDR3 length is 15 residues. Germline lookup yields CDR1 SNHLY and CDR2 FYNNEI. The CDR3 region is CASSPLAGANDEQFF. CDR3 DNA: TGTGCCAGCAGTCCCCTAGCGGGGGCCAATGATGAGCAGTTCTTC. Full variable domain (rest looked up from reference TRBV2 and TRBJ2-1): EPEVTQTPSHQVTQMGQEVILRCVPISNHLYFYWYRQILGQKVEFLVSFYNNEISEKSEIFDDQFSVERPDGSNFTLKIRSTKLEDSAMYFCASSPLAGANDEQFFGPGTRLTVL.

This rearrangement joins TRBV10-3 to TRBJ2-3; 8 nucleotides align to TRBD2. Germline trimming cut 9 bases from V and 1 base from J; bases unmatched to any gene: 9. The germline V gene has CDR1 ENHRY and CDR2 SYGVKD. The CDR3 covers 15 residues. The CDR3 coding sequence is TGTGCCATTAAGGAGACTAGCGCACGCACAGATACGCAGTATTTT. This encodes CAIKETSARTDTQYF.

With respect to this clonotype: This clone may be a read error of a much larger clone one base away. The chain couples TRBV14 to TRBJ2-1; unclear D gene. There are 14 residues in the CDR3. Trimming removed 1 base from V and 5 bases from J, with 9 bases in between. Germline V gives CDR1 SGHDN, CDR2 FVKESK. In DNA form, the CDR3 reads TGTGCCAGCAGCCAAGTTGGAATCAACAATGAGCAGTTCTTC. It encodes CASSQVGINNEQFF.

This clonotype was seen repeatedly, ten times or more. This chain links TRBV11-2 with TRBJ2-1, with TRBD2 matching 8 bases. Germline V gives CDR1 SGHAT, CDR2 FQNNGV. This CDR3 region has 16 residues. Germline trimming cut 5 bases from V and 2 bases from J; bases unmatched to any gene: 8. The CDR3 is CASSQGQRGPYNEQFF. The CDR3 bases are TGTGCCAGCAGCCAGGGGCAGCGGGGGCCCTACAATGAGCAGTTCTTC.

This clonotype was counted at least ten times. The chain couples TRBV27 to TRBJ1-2, with a tentative D call TRBD1 (6 bases). Germline CDR1 reads MNHEY; CDR2 reads SMNVEV (reference sequence). The V end lost 3 bases, the J end lost 2 bases, and 7 bases lay between the germline ends. CDR3 length: 13 residues. In DNA, the CDR3 is TGTGCCAGCAGTTTTACAGGGAACTATGGCTACACCTTC. Amino acid sequence: CASSFTGNYGYTF.

The chain carries TRBV6-1 and TRBJ2-3, with 7 bases that match TRBD1. This CDR3 region has 18 residues. V lost 4 bases to trimming and J lost 1 base; unmatched junction nucleotides: 14. Per germline, CDR1 MNHNS and CDR2 SASEGT. The CDR3 nucleotides read TGTGCCAGCAGTGGAGGGACAGAGAGAGTAGAAGGCACAGATACGCAGTATTTT. Its protein is CASSGGTERVEGTDTQYF.

This clonotype came up many times. The chain recombines TRBV7-2 with TRBJ2-5, with 9 bases that match TRBD2. The V and J ends lost 5 bases and 4 bases, in that order; junction bases with no gene match: 5. Germline CDR1 is SGHTA and CDR2 is FQGNSA. This CDR3 region has 14 residues. For the CDR3, the DNA is TGTGCCAGCAGCCCGGGACTAGCTATAGAGACCCAGTACTTC. It encodes CASSPGLAIETQYF.

This clonotype was seen at least ten times. The V and J genes are TRBV29-1 and TRBJ2-7; the D gene is possibly TRBD2 (5 bases). This CDR3 spans 13 amino acids. V lost 1 base, J lost 6 bases, and 13 bases lay in between. CDR1 is SQVTM and CDR2 is ANQGSEA in the germline V gene. CDR3 in amino acids: CSVEAGTRPEQYF. Written as DNA, the CDR3 is TGCAGCGTTGAAGCGGGAACCCGACCCGAGCAGTACTTC.

V usage is TRBV19 and J usage is TRBJ1-5, with 7 bases that match TRBD1. The CDR3 length is 14 residues. CDR1 and CDR2 (germline): LNHDA, SQIVND (reference sequence). After removal of 4 bases from V and 6 bases from J, the junction contained 6 bases not matched to a gene. The CDR3 protein is CASSTFRGGQPQHF. The CDR3 region has the DNA TGTGCCAGTAGTACATTCAGGGGGGGTCAGCCCCAGCATTTT.

The table lists this clonotype with many counts. The genes are TRBV29-1 and TRBJ2-7; 9 bases are a match to TRBD2. There are 13 residues in the CDR3. The germline gives CDR1 SQVTM, CDR2 ANQGSEA. V lost 4 bases and J lost 6; bases outside the gene matches: 7. CDR3 sequence reads: CSVVYSGSSEQYF. The CDR3 nucleotides are TGCAGCGTTGTTTATAGCGGGAGTTCCGAGCAGTACTTC.

This clonotype was observed many times. The chain is built from TRBV20-1 and TRBJ2-5; the D gene is possibly TRBD2 (5 bases). This CDR3 contains 13 residues. The germline V gene encodes CDR1 DFQATT and CDR2 SNEGSKA (reference sequence). The ends were cut back, 6 bases at V and 2 bases at J, with 13 bases in the middle. As DNA, the CDR3 is TGCAGTGCCCCGAGGGTCAGTCAAGAGACCCAGTACTTC. It is translated as CSAPRVSQETQYF.

Many counts were recorded for this clonotype. The CDR3 loop reads CASSFWDRAATDTQYF. The CDR3 DNA reads TGTGCCAGCAGTTTCTGGGACAGGGCGGCCACAGATACGCAGTATTTT. The gene calls are TRBV12-3 or TRBV12-4 and TRBJ2-3; 9 positions match TRBD1. The junction had 6 bases not matched to a gene; V was cut back by 3 bases and J by 2 bases. The CDR3 totals 16 residues.

This clonotype was picked up one time. This chain links TRBV28 with TRBJ1-2; possible D gene TRBD1, 5 bases. Germline-derived CDR1 and CDR2 are MDHEN and SYDVKM. V was cut by 3 bases and J by 2 bases, with 13 bases left in between. The CDR3 has 15 amino acids. CDR3 DNA sequence: TGTGCCAGCAGTTTTTCAGGGATAATCAACTATGGCTACACCTTC. Translating gives CASSFSGIINYGYTF.

This clonotype is termed medium-sized (0.01 to 0.1%). The gene calls are TRBV6-5 and TRBJ2-7; D gene unclear. V was shortened by 6 bases and J by 1 base, with 10 bases between the two germline ends. This CDR3 contains 13 residues. CDR1 is MNHEY and CDR2 is SVGAGI in the germline V gene. The CDR3 spells CASRLRESYEQYF. DNA for the CDR3: TGTGCCAGCAGGCTAAGAGAGTCCTACGAGCAGTACTTC.

The DNA of the CDR3 is TGTGCCAGCAGCCCCCGCGGCGGGGGGAGATCAGATACGCAGTATTTT. It encodes CASSPRGGGRSDTQYF. The J gene is TRBJ2-3, the V gene TRBV3-1; 8 nucleotides agree with TRBD2. Germline-derived CDR1 and CDR2 are LGHDT and YNNKEL (reference sequence). The CDR3 is made up of 16 amino acids. The V segment lost 4 bases and the J segment 4 bases; nucleotides outside the gene matches: 10.

This clonotype appeared many times. The rearrangement uses TRBV2 and TRBJ2-4; possibly TRBD1 for D (6 bases). V lost 6 bases and J 3 bases, leaving 12 bases between the germline ends. Germline-derived CDR1 and CDR2 are SNHLY and FYNNEI. CDR3 length: 14 amino acids. The CDR3 coding sequence is TGTGCCAGCAGGGAGGACAGTCTCAAAAACATTCAGTACTTC. Protein sequence: CASREDSLKNIQYF.

This clonotype appeared a few times. The chain carries TRBV10-2 and TRBJ2-3; D may be TRBD1 (5 bases). The CDR3 has 13 residues. V shed 7 bases and J shed 2 bases, with 10 bases lying between them. Germline lookup yields CDR1 WSHSY and CDR2 SAAADI. The CDR3, as DNA: TGCGCCAGCAAAGACAGACTCACAGATACGCAGTATTTT. Its protein is CASKDRLTDTQYF.

This clonotype was counted a few times. The V call is TRBV20-1, the J call TRBJ1-5; D might be TRBD1 (6 bases). CDR3 length: 17 amino acids. Trimming shortened V by 5 bases and J by 7 bases, and 27 bases separated the two germline ends. Germline CDR1 reads DFQATT; CDR2 reads SNEGSKA (reference sequence). CDR3 residues: CSAAQLQGQSTNQPQHF. The CDR3 nucleotides are TGCAGTGCTGCCCAGTTACAGGGCCAATCAACGAACCAGCCCCAGCATTTT.

The chain links TRBV6-5 to TRBJ1-3; weak D call: TRBD1 (5 bases). CDR1 and CDR2 from the germline V gene are MNHEY and SVGAGI. The ends were cut back, 1 base at V and 0 bases at J, with 7 bases in the middle. The CDR3 spans 15 residues. The CDR3 nucleotides read TGTGCCAGCAGTTACTACAGGAGCTCTGGAAACACCATATATTTT. The encoded protein is CASSYYRSSGNTIYF.

This clonotype came up many times. The V call is TRBV30, the J call TRBJ2-5, with no clear D. Germline V CDR1 and CDR2: GTSNPN, SVGIG (reference sequence). Trimming shortened V by 2 bases and J by 2 bases, and 9 bases separated the two germline ends. CDR3 length: 13 residues. The CDR3 coding sequence is TGTGCCTGGAGTTGGGGAACACAAGAGACCCAGTACTTC. As protein: CAWSWGTQETQYF.

This clonotype is judged medium-sized. The chain links TRBV3-1 to TRBJ2-6, with D maybe TRBD1 (5 bases). Between the trimmed V and J ends, which lost 7 bases and 2 bases, there was a span of 18 bases. Germline CDR1 reads LGHDT; CDR2 reads YNNKEL (reference sequence). The CDR3 consists of 17 residues. DNA for the CDR3: TGTGCCAGCACCATTAGGCAGGGCGCAACTGGGGCCAACGTCCTGACTTTC. Translation gives CASTIRQGATGANVLTF.

This clonotype was seen many times. The chain employs TRBV27 and TRBJ2-3; the match to TRBD1 covers 11 bases. V lost 6 bases to trimming and J lost 4 bases; unmatched junction nucleotides: 3. The CDR3 is 14 amino acids. The germline CDR1 and CDR2 sequences are MNHEY and SMNVEV (reference sequence). CDR3 protein: CASSPGQGADTQYF. CDR3 coding DNA: TGTGCCAGCAGCCCGGGACAGGGGGCAGATACGCAGTATTTT.